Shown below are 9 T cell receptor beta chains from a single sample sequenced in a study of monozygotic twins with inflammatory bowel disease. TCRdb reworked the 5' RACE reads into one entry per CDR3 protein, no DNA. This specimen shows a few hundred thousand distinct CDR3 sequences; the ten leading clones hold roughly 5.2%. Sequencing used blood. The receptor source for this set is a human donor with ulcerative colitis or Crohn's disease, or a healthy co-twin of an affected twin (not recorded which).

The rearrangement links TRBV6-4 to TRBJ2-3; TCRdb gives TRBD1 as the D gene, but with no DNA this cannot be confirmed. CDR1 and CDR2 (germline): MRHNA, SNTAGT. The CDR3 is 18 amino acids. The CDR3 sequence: CASSDRPGTETSTDTQYF.

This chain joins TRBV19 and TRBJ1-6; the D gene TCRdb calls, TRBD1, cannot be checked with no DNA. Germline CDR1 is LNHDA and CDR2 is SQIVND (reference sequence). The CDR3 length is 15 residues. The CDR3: CASTGAVSTNSPLHF.

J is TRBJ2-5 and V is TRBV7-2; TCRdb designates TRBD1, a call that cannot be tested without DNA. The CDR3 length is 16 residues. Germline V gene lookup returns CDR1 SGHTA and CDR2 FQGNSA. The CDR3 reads CASRSNRVGQSETQYF.

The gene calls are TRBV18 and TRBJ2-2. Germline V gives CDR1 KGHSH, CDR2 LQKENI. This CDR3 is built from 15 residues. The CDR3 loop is CASSPPGANTGELFF.

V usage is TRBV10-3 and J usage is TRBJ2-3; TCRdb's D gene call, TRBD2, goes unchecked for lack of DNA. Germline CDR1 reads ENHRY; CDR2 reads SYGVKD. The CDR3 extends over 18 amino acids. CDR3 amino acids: CAISAGTSGGAFPDTQYF.

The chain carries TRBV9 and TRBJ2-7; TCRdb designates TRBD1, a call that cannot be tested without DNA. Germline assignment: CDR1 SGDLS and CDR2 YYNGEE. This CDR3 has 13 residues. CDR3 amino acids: CASSVRTGGEQYF.

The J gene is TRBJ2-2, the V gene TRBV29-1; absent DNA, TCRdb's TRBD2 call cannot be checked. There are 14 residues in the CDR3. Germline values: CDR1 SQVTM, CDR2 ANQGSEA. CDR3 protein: CSVVGVGNTGELFF.

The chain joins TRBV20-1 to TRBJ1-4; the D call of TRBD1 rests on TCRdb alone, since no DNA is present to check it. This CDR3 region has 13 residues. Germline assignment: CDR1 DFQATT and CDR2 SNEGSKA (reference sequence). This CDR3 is CGSPAELNEKLFF.

The CDR3: CASSIGTGTAFYGYTF. The rearrangement links TRBV19 to TRBJ1-2; checking the TCRdb D call of TRBD1 is not possible without DNA. Germline CDR1 is LNHDA and CDR2 is SQIVND (reference sequence). The CDR3 is 16 residues long. Based on the CDR3 plus reference TRBV19 and TRBJ1-2, the full variable domain is DGGITQSPKYLFRKEGQNVTLSCEQNLNHDAMYWYRQDPGQGLRLIYYSQIVNDFQKGDIAEGYSVSREKKESFPLTVTSAQKNPTAFYLCASSIGTGTAFYGYTFGSGTRLTVV.